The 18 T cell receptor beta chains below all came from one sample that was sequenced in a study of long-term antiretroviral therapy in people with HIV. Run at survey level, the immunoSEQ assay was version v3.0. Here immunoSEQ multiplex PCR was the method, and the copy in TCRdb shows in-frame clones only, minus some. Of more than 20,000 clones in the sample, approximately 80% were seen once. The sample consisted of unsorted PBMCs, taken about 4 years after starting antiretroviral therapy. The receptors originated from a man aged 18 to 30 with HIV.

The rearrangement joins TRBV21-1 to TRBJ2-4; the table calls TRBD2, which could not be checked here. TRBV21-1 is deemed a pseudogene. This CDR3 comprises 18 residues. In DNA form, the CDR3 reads TGTGCCAGCAGCAAAACGAAACGGGACTATGGATACAAAAACATTCAGTACTTC. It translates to CASSKTKRDYGYKNIQYF.

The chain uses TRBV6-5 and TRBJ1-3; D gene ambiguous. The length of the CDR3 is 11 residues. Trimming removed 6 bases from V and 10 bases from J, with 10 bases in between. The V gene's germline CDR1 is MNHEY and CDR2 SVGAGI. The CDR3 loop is CASRRDRTIYF. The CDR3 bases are TGTGCCAGCAGAAGGGATAGGACCATATATTTT.

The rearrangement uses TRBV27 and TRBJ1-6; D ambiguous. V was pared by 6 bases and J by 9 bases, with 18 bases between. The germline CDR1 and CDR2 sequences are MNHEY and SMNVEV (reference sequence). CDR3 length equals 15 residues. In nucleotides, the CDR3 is TGTGCCAGCAGCCTACGGACCGCGGAGGGTTCACCCCTCCACTTT. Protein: CASSLRTAEGSPLHF.

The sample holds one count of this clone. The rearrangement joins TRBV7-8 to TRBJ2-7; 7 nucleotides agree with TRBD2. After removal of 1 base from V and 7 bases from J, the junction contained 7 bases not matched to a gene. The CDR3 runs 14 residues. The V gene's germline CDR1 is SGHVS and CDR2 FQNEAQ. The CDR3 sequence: CASSLVGRGLEQYF. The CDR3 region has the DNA TGTGCCAGCAGCTTAGTCGGGCGGGGGTTAGAGCAGTACTTC.

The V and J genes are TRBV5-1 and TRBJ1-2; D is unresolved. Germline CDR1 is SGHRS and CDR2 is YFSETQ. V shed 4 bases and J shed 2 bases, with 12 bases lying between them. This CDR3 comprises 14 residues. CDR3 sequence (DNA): TGCGCCAGCAGCCCGGACGGTCAGAACTATGGCTACACCTTC. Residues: CASSPDGQNYGYTF.

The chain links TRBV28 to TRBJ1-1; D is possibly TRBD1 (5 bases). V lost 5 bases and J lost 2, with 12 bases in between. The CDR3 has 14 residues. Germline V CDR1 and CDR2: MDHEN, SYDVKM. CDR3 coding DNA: TGTGCCAGCAGTGGACACCTCCGAAACACTGAAGCTTTCTTT. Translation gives CASSGHLRNTEAFF.

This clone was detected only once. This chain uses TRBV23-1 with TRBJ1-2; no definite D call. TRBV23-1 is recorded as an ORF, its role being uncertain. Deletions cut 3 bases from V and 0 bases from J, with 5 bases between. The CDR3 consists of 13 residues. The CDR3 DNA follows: TGCGCCAGCAGTCAGCCCCCTAACTATGGCTACACCTTC. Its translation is CASSQPPNYGYTF.

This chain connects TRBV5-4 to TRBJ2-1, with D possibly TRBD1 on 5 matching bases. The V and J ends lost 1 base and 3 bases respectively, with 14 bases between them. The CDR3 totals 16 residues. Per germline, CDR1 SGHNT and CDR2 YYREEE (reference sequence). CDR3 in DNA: TGTGCCAGCAGCTTGTTTCAGGGTCCCCGCTACAATGAGCAGTTCTTC. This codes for CASSLFQGPRYNEQFF.

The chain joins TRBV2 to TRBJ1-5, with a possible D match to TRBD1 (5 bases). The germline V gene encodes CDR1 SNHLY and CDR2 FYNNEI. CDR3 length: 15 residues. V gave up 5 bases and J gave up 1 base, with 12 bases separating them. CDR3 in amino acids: CASSQGHASNQPQHF. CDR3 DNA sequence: TGTGCCAGCAGTCAGGGCCATGCCAGCAATCAGCCCCAGCATTTT.

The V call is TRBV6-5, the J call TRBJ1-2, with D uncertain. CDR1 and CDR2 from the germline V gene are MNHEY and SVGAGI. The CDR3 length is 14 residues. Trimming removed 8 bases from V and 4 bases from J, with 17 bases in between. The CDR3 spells CASGPPEVSYGYTF. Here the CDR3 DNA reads TGTGCCAGCGGGCCCCCGGAGGTTAGCTATGGCTACACCTTC.

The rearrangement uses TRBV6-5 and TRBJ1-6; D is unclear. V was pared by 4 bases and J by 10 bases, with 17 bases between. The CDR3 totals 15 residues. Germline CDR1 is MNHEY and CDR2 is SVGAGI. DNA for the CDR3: TGTGCCAGCAGTTTCGGATCCGTAGCTGGGTCACCCCTCCACTTT. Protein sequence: CASSFGSVAGSPLHF.

DNA for the CDR3: TGTGCCAGCAGGCGACAGAGGGCCAATAATTCACCCCTCCACTTT. Translating gives CASRRQRANNSPLHF. The chain employs TRBV27 and TRBJ1-6; weak D call: TRBD1 (5 bases). From germline, CDR1 is MNHEY and CDR2 SMNVEV (reference sequence). The CDR3 sequence is 15 residues long. The V end was cut by 6 bases, the J end by 5 bases, with 14 bases between.

The CDR3 DNA reads as TGCAGCGTTCAATGGAGGGGAGGGAGCACTGAAGCTTTCTTT. The encoded protein is CSVQWRGGSTEAFF. This rearrangement joins TRBV29-1 to TRBJ1-1; perhaps TRBD1 as D (5 bases). The germline CDR1 and CDR2 sequences are SQVTM and ANQGSEA. Between the trimmed V and J ends, which lost 5 bases and 4 bases, there was a span of 17 bases. The CDR3 is made up of 14 amino acids.

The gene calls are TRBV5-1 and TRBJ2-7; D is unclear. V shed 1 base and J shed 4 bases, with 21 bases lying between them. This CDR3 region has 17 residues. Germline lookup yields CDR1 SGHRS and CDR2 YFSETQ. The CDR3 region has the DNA TGCGCCAGCAGCTTGAAAGAGGCCTGGGGTGGAGATTACGAGCAGTACGTC. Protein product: CASSLKEAWGGDYEQYV.

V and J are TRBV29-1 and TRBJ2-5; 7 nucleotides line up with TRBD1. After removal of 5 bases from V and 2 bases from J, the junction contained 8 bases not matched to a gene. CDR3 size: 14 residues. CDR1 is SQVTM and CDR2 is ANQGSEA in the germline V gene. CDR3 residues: CSVYPGQNQETQYF. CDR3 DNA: TGCAGCGTTTACCCGGGACAGAATCAAGAGACCCAGTACTTC.

CDR3 bases: TGTGCCAGCAGCAACAGCTATGACGGGAACACTGAAGCTTTCTTT. Its protein product is CASSNSYDGNTEAFF. The chain employs TRBV2 and TRBJ1-1; D is unclear. V was clipped by 6 bases and J by 1 base, with 15 bases between them. The CDR3 contains 15 residues. Germline V lookup: CDR1 SNHLY, CDR2 FYNNEI.

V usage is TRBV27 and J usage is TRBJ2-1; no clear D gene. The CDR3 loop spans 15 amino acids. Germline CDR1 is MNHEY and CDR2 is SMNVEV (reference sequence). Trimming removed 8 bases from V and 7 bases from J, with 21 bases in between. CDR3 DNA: TGTGCCAGCCTCCCCGGGCGGAATAGGTGGAATGAGCAGTTCTTC. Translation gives CASLPGRNRWNEQFF.

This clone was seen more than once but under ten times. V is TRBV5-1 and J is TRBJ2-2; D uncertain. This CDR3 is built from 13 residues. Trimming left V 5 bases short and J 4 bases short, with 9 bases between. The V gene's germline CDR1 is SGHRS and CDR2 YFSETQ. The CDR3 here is CASREKFTGELFF. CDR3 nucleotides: TGCGCCAGCAGGGAAAAGTTCACCGGGGAGCTGTTTTTT.